A selection of T cell receptor beta chains follows, all from one sample in a study of cytomegalovirus exposure and HLA in healthy donors. Repertoires were generated with immunoSEQ multiplex PCR, while TCRdb's copy carries only in-frame clones and drops some. The sample records around 84,000 clones, roughly 80% being singletons. Sample: PBMCs. Receptors were obtained from a human donor in good health. The CDR3 runs from the conserved cysteine through the conserved F or W. Fields, in order: J gene, clone size, V gene, D gene, CDR3 protein, CDR3 DNA. A D gene is named only where the DNA matches it firmly. A clone size is listed for some rows: how often the clone was seen (once, few, many), or a class if it is expanded.

TRBJ2-3 . TRBV2 . CASSESESSSTQYF TGTGCCAGCAGTGAAAGTGAGTCTAGCAGTACGCAGTATTTT
TRBJ1-5 . TRBV4-1 . CASSQRHEQGMGQPQHF TGCGCCAGCAGCCAACGGCACGAGCAGGGGATGGGGCAGCCCCAGCATTTT
TRBJ2-5 . TRBV6-5 TRBD2 CASMRLAGKETQYF TGTGCCAGCATGAGACTAGCGGGGAAAGAGACCCAGTACTTC
TRBJ2-7 . TRBV2 TRBD2 CASTRAGEYEQYF TGTGCCAGCACCAGGGCGGGGGAGTACGAGCAGTACTTC
TRBJ2-5 . TRBV27 TRBD1 CASSLGQGDKETQYF TGTGCCAGCAGTTTAGGACAGGGAGACAAAGAGACCCAGTACTTC
TRBJ2-5 . TRBV25-1 . CASTPSVTKETQYF TGTGCCAGCACCCCAAGCGTGACGAAAGAGACCCAGTACTTC
TRBJ1-5 many TRBV15 . CATSSRGGLSNQPQHF TGTGCCACCAGCAGCCGGGGGGGGTTAAGCAATCAGCCCCAGCATTTT
TRBJ1-2 few TRBV27 . CASSRDMNYGYTF TGTGCCAGCAGCCGGGACATGAACTATGGCTACACCTTC
TRBJ1-3 . TRBV4-1 . CASSQDKYGGPGNTIYF TGCGCCAGCAGCCAAGATAAGTATGGAGGTCCTGGAAACACCATATATTTT
TRBJ1-6 . TRBV6-5 . CASSFWALSSSPLHF TGTGCCAGCAGTTTTTGGGCCCTCTCCAGTTCACCCCTCCACTTT
TRBJ1-4 . TRBV28 TRBD1 CASRGTGGREKLFF TGTGCCAGCAGAGGGACAGGGGGCCGGGAAAAACTGTTTTTT